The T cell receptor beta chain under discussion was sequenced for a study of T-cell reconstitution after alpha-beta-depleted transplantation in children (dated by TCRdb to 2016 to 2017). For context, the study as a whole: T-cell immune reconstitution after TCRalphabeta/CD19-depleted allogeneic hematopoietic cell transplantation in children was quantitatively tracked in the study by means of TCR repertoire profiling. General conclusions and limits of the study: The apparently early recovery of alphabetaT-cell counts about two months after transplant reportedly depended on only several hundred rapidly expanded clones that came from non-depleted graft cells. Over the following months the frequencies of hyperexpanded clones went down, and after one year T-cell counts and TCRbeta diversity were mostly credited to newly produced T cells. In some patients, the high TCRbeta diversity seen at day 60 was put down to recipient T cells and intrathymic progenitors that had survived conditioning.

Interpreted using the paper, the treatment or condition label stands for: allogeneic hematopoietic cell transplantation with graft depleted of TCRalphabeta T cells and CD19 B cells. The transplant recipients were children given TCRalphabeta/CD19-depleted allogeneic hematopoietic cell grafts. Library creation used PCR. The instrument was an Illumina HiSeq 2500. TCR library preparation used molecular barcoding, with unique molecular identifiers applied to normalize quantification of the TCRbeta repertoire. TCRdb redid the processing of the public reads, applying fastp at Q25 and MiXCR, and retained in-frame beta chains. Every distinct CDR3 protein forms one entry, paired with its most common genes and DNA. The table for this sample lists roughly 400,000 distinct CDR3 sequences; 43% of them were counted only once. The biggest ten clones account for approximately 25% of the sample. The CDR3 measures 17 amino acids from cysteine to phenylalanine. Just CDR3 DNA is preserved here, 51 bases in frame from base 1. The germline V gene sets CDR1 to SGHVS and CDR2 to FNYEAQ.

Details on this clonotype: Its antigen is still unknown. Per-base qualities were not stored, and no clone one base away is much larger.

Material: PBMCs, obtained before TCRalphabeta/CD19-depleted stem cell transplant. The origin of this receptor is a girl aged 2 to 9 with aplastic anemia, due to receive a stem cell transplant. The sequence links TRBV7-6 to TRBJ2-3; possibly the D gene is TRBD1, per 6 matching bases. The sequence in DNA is TGTGCAGGAATGGGGGCCCGCTACCCCACACGGACAGATACGCAGTATTTT. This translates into CAGMGARYPTRTDTQYF.